One sample yielded the 30 T cell receptor beta chains listed below, sequenced in a study of type 1 and type 2 diabetes patients. The PCR template was genomic DNA. Amplification of the beta chain CDR3 used 30 forward and 13 reverse multiplex primers. TCRdb reprocessed the multiplex PCR reads via MiXCR and lists one record per CDR3 protein. The data show a few hundred thousand distinct CDR3 sequences, around 47% seen once. Material: peripheral blood mononuclear cells (PBMCs). The receptors here all came from a man between 18 and 29 years old with type 2 diabetes.

V usage is TRBV19 and J usage is TRBJ1-2; 7 bases fit TRBD1. The junction had 15 bases not matched to a gene; V was cut back by 7 bases and J by 4 bases. Germline assignment: CDR1 LNHDA and CDR2 SQIVND (reference sequence). The CDR3 is 16 residues long. This CDR3 reads CASTSPGQAAGYGYTF. The CDR3 nucleotides are TGTGCCAGTACTTCCCCCGGACAGGCCGCGGGCTATGGCTACACCTTC.

The chain links TRBV7-2 to TRBJ1-1; 10 bases fit TRBD1. The CDR3 sequence is 18 residues long. The trim removed 4 bases at V and 2 bases at J, leaving 13 bases unmatched. In germline, CDR1 is SGHTA, CDR2 FQGNSA. This CDR3 is CASSSRPGTGESNTEAFF. The CDR3 bases are TGTGCCAGCAGCTCCCGTCCCGGGACAGGGGAATCAAACACTGAAGCTTTCTTT.

About this clonotype itself: This is likely a read error, given that the CDR3 carries no conserved phenylalanine or tryptophan at its end. The CDR3 DNA sequence: TGCGCCAGCAGTCCAGGGAGGGATCAGCCCCAGCATTCT. It yields the protein CASSPGRDQPQHS. The genes are TRBV10-1 and TRBJ1-5, with D possibly matching TRBD1 (5 bases). V lost 5 bases and J 5 bases, leaving 10 bases between the germline ends. This CDR3 has 13 amino acids. CDR1 and CDR2 from the germline V gene are WNHNN and SYGVQD (reference sequence).

The rearrangement links TRBV13 to TRBJ1-2, with D hard to call. The CDR3 has 13 residues. V shed 0 bases and J shed 6 bases, with 8 bases lying between them. CDR1 and CDR2 (germline): PRHDT, FYEKMQ (reference sequence). The CDR3 DNA sequence: TGTGCCAGCAGCTTAGGCTTCGGGGATGGCTACACCTTC. This translates into CASSLGFGDGYTF.

This clonotype was detected a few times. J is TRBJ2-1 and V is TRBV4-3; D call uncertain. CDR1 and CDR2 (germline): LGHNA, YSLEER. The CDR3 spans 16 residues. The V end was cut by 0 bases, the J end by 0 bases, with 9 bases between. The CDR3 loop is CASSQDPSSSYNEQFF. CDR3 coding DNA: TGCGCCAGCAGCCAAGACCCGAGCAGCTCCTACAATGAGCAGTTCTTC.

The chain links TRBV19 to TRBJ1-1; 10 positions agree with TRBD1. From germline, CDR1 is LNHDA and CDR2 SQIVND (reference sequence). The V gene end was trimmed by 7 bases and the J gene end by 8 bases; junction bases not matched to a gene: 16. This CDR3 comprises 16 residues. The CDR3 sequence is CASNMGQGTKLFEAFF. The CDR3 DNA sequence: TGTGCCAGTAATATGGGACAGGGGACGAAACTATTCGAAGCTTTCTTT.

This clonotype showed up just a few times. The genes are TRBV28 and TRBJ1-6; D is unresolved. The ends were cut back, 6 bases at V and 7 bases at J, with 13 bases in the middle. This CDR3 contains 14 residues. The V gene's germline CDR1 is MDHEN and CDR2 SYDVKM. The CDR3 nucleotides are TGTGCCAGCAGCCCGGAGAACCCGAATTCACCCCTCCACTTT. Translated: CASSPENPNSPLHF.

V is TRBV6-5 and J is TRBJ2-7; D is possibly TRBD2 (5 bases). Matching the DNA end better, TRBJ2-3 makes the J call doubtful. This CDR3 contains 13 residues. Germline V lookup: CDR1 MNHEY, CDR2 SVGAGI. This CDR3 reads CASSYKRSDTQYF. The CDR3 region has the DNA TGTGCCAGCAGTTACAAGCGGTCAGATACGCAGTATTTT.

V usage is TRBV7-9 and J usage is TRBJ2-1; TRBD2 agrees at 7 bases. Germline V gene lookup returns CDR1 SEHNR and CDR2 FQNEAQ (reference sequence). CDR3 length: 16 amino acids. With 10 bases clipped from V and 5 bases from J, the junction kept 17 bases outside the gene matches. The CDR3 nucleotides read TGTGCCAACGCAATCGGGGGGAGTCCTGCAAACAATGAGCAGTTCTTC. Protein product: CANAIGGSPANNEQFF. Variable domain in full (rest from reference TRBV7-9 and TRBJ2-1): DTGVSQNPRHKITKRGQNVTFRCDPISEHNRLYWYRQTLGQGPEFLTYFQNEAQLEKSRLLSDRFSAERPKGSFSTLEIQRTEQGDSAMYLCANAIGGSPANNEQFFGPGTRLTVL.

This clonotype showed up many times. The chain carries TRBV9 and TRBJ2-1, with no clear D. V was clipped by 0 bases and J by 2 bases, with 3 bases between them. Per the germline V gene, CDR1 is SGDLS and CDR2 is YYNGEE. The CDR3 is made up of 13 amino acids. DNA for the CDR3: TGTGCCAGCAGCGTAGGGCCCTACAATGAGCAGTTCTTC. Its translation: CASSVGPYNEQFF.

The genes are TRBV20-1 and TRBJ2-7, with D tentatively TRBD1 or TRBD2 (5 bases each). V lost 8 bases to trimming and J lost 5 bases, with 16 bases between them. This CDR3 contains 12 residues. The V gene's germline CDR1 is DFQATT and CDR2 SNEGSKA (reference sequence). The CDR3 nucleotides are TGCAGTAAAACCGGGGCTAGGAACGAGCAGTACTTC. Its translation: CSKTGARNEQYF.

This clonotype was recorded many times. V gene TRBV12-3 or TRBV12-4 combines with J gene TRBJ2-7; 10 bases line up with TRBD1. V lost 8 bases and J lost 4; bases outside the gene matches: 5. The CDR3 consists of 13 residues. The CDR3 DNA reads TGTGCCAGCCGCGGGACAGGGGCTTACGAGCAGTACTTC. Residues: CASRGTGAYEQYF.

This clonotype was seen a handful of times. This chain uses TRBV12-3 or TRBV12-4 with TRBJ1-4; possibly TRBD1 for D (6 bases). Trimming removed 4 bases from V and 6 bases from J, with 15 bases in between. This CDR3 spans 15 amino acids. Here the CDR3 reads CASSSAQGSYEKLFF. The CDR3 DNA sequence: TGTGCCAGCAGTTCCGCTCAGGGGTCGTATGAAAAACTGTTTTTT.

This clonotype was detected a few times. V and J are TRBV5-1 and TRBJ2-2; maybe TRBD1 (6 bases). The V gene's germline CDR1 is SGHRS and CDR2 YFSETQ. V was shortened by 10 bases and J by 1 base, with 11 bases between the two germline ends. The length of the CDR3 is 13 residues. This CDR3 is CAGRTENTGELFF. CDR3 coding DNA: TGCGCCGGAAGGACAGAGAACACCGGGGAGCTGTTTTTT.

This clonotype was seen only a few times. This chain links TRBV25-1 with TRBJ1-4; no definite D call. Germline V gene sequence: CDR1 MGHDK, CDR2 SYGVNS. V lost 5 bases to trimming and J lost 4 bases, with 11 bases between them. This CDR3 comprises 14 residues. CDR3 nucleotides: TGTGCCAGCAGTCCCTCCGTAGTTAATGAAAAACTGTTTTTT. It translates to CASSPSVVNEKLFF.

DNA of the CDR3: TGCGCCAGCAGCTTGTCGGTCGGGACTAGTTATTCCAATGAGCAGTTCTTC. Amino acid sequence: CASSLSVGTSYSNEQFF. J is TRBJ2-1 and V is TRBV5-1; 8 nucleotides agree with TRBD2. V was pared by 1 base and J by 6 bases, with 12 bases of the junction left unmatched. The CDR3 has 17 amino acids. CDR1 is SGHRS and CDR2 is YFSETQ in the germline V gene.

This chain joins TRBV20-1 and TRBJ1-4; no definite D call. Trimming took 0 bases from V and 0 from J, leaving 8 bases between them. Germline CDR1 reads DFQATT; CDR2 reads SNEGSKA (reference sequence). This CDR3 has 15 amino acids. CDR3 protein: CSARDLTTTNEKLFF. CDR3 DNA sequence: TGCAGTGCTAGAGATCTTACAACAACTAATGAAAAACTGTTTTTT.

This clonotype occurred a few times. The V gene is TRBV20-1, the J gene TRBJ2-5; D call uncertain. The CDR3 has 13 amino acids. V was clipped by 5 bases and J by 1 base, with 11 bases between them. Germline CDR1 and CDR2: DFQATT and SNEGSKA (reference sequence). The CDR3 sequence: CSAWPVLQETQYF. For the CDR3, the DNA is TGCAGTGCTTGGCCCGTTCTCCAAGAGACCCAGTACTTC.

The chain links TRBV5-1 to TRBJ2-3; possibly TRBD1 or TRBD2 for D (5 bases each). With 4 bases removed from V and 4 bases from J, the gap between germline ends came to 13 bases. The germline gives CDR1 SGHRS, CDR2 YFSETQ. The CDR3 sequence is 14 residues long. This CDR3 reads CASSDRDPSDTQYF. The CDR3 region has the DNA TGCGCCAGCAGCGACCGGGACCCTTCAGATACGCAGTATTTT. Drawing the rest from reference TRBV5-1 and TRBJ2-3, the complete variable domain is KAGVTQTPRYLIKTRGQQVTLSCSPISGHRSVSWYQQTPGQGLQFLFEYFSETQRNKGNFPGRFSGRQFSNSRSEMNVSTLELGDSALYLCASSDRDPSDTQYFGPGTRLTVL.

The rearrangement links TRBV27 to TRBJ2-2, with D possibly TRBD1 on 6 matching bases. The V gene's germline CDR1 is MNHEY and CDR2 SMNVEV (reference sequence). The CDR3 is 15 residues long. The V end lost 3 bases, the J end lost 5 bases, and 13 bases lay between the germline ends. CDR3 sequence reads: CASSFGSGDTGELFF. CDR3 coding DNA: TGTGCCAGCAGTTTTGGCTCAGGGGATACCGGGGAGCTGTTTTTT.

About this clonotype: Its ends do not fully match the called genes, so a read error is possible. The CDR3 DNA follows: TGTGCCACCAGCATCAGTTACCAAGAGACCCAGTACTTT. Its protein product is CATSISYQETQYF. V gene TRBV15 combines with J gene TRBJ2-5; D is unresolved. The germline CDR1 and CDR2 sequences are LNHNV and YYDKDF (reference sequence). The CDR3 is 13 amino acids.

This clonotype was found a few times. The CDR3 DNA reads as TGTGCCAGCGGGACCTTCGGCTCCTACGAGCAGTACTTC. Translation: CASGTFGSYEQYF. The V gene is TRBV6-5, the J gene TRBJ2-7, with D perhaps assigned TRBD1 or TRBD2 (5 bases each). This CDR3 region has 13 residues. V shed 8 bases and J shed 0 bases, with 11 bases lying between them. Germline CDR1 reads MNHEY; CDR2 reads SVGAGI.

The J gene is TRBJ1-1, the V gene TRBV5-1; tentatively, D is TRBD1 (5 bases). The CDR3 extends over 11 amino acids. Trimming removed 1 base from V and 7 bases from J, with 5 bases in between. Germline values: CDR1 SGHRS, CDR2 YFSETQ. CDR3 in amino acids: CASSLTGEAFF. The DNA for the CDR3 is TGCGCCAGCAGCTTGACAGGTGAAGCTTTCTTT.

This clonotype showed up just a few times. The J gene is TRBJ2-3, the V gene TRBV19; 7 nucleotides line up with TRBD2. The CDR3 is made up of 15 amino acids. Germline lookup yields CDR1 LNHDA and CDR2 SQIVND (reference sequence). The J segment lost 2 bases and the V segment lost 3 bases, leaving 5 bases of the junction unmatched. Here the CDR3 DNA reads TGTGCCAGTAGTATGGCGGGAGCGATCACAGATACGCAGTATTTT. Its translation: CASSMAGAITDTQYF. Combining the CDR3 with reference TRBV19 and TRBJ2-3 gives the whole variable domain DGGITQSPKYLFRKEGQNVTLSCEQNLNHDAMYWYRQDPGQGLRLIYYSQIVNDFQKGDIAEGYSVSREKKESFPLTVTSAQKNPTAFYLCASSMAGAITDTQYFGPGTRLTVL.

With regard to this clonotype: A much larger clonotype is one base distant, so this may be a read error. The rearrangement joins TRBV2 to TRBJ2-7; no clear D. CDR1 is SNHLY and CDR2 is FYNNEI in the germline V gene. V was cut by 8 bases and J by 2 bases, with 10 bases left in between. This CDR3 has 12 amino acids. This CDR3 reads CASHWAAYEQYF. The CDR3 nucleotides are TGTGCCAGCCATTGGGCAGCCTACGAGCAGTACTTC.

This clonotype was detected ten times or more. The chain joins TRBV10-3 to TRBJ2-2; D might be TRBD1 (6 bases). Trimming shortened V by 2 bases and J by 0 bases, and 22 bases separated the two germline ends. Germline V gene sequence: CDR1 ENHRY, CDR2 SYGVKD. The CDR3 sequence is 20 residues long. The chain's CDR3 is CAISESLDRAYPANTGELFF. As DNA, the CDR3 is TGTGCCATCAGTGAGAGTTTGGACAGAGCATACCCGGCGAACACCGGGGAGCTGTTTTTT.

This clonotype was observed once. The J gene is TRBJ2-3, the V gene TRBV6-6; weak D call: TRBD2 (5 bases). CDR3 size: 11 residues. Germline-derived CDR1 and CDR2 are MNHNY and SVGAGI (reference sequence). The V gene lost 5 bases and the J gene lost 11 bases, with 11 bases spanning the gap. The CDR3 DNA sequence: TGTGCCAGCAGTAGTCGAGAGGGGCAGTATTTT. Its translation: CASSSREGQYF.

This clonotype was counted between two and nine times. The V gene is TRBV12-3 or TRBV12-4, the J gene TRBJ2-5, with 7 bases that match TRBD2. Trimming removed 6 bases from V and 4 bases from J; junction bases left unmatched: 14. This CDR3 has 16 residues. CDR3 residues: CASSPGLLAGAETQYF. CDR3 nucleotide sequence: TGTGCCAGCAGCCCGGGACTACTCGCGGGTGCAGAGACCCAGTACTTC.

This clonotype was counted only a few times. This CDR3 reads CATSDSGTGGHEKLFF. DNA for the CDR3: TGTGCCACCAGTGATTCCGGGACAGGGGGTCATGAAAAACTGTTTTTT. This chain links TRBV24-1 with TRBJ1-4; TRBD1 matches at 11 bases. J was trimmed by 6 bases and V by 2 bases; bases with no gene match: 4. The CDR3 has 16 residues. CDR1 is KGHDR, CDR2 SFDVKD, per germline.

The chain carries TRBV12-3 or TRBV12-4 and TRBJ1-1, with 8 bases lining up with TRBD1. V shed 5 bases and J 0 bases; nucleotides not matched to a gene: 5. This CDR3 has 15 residues. The CDR3 bases are TGTGCCAGCAGTACCGGGACAGGAATGAACACTGAAGCTTTCTTT. Amino acid sequence: CASSTGTGMNTEAFF.